These 9 T cell receptor beta chains were sequenced from one sample in a study of shared clonotypes between healthy human individuals. Repertoires were generated with immunoSEQ multiplex PCR, while TCRdb's copy carries only in-frame clones and drops some. Of more than 400,000 clones listed, approximately 95% were seen once; the top ten hold about 0.067%. Sequenced sample: naive CD4+ T cells sorted from blood. Subset here: CD45RA+ positively selected. All receptors derive from a woman aged 25 to 45 in good health.

J is TRBJ1-4 and V is TRBV20-1, with D unclear. The V end lost 3 bases, the J end lost 7 bases, and 6 bases lay between the germline ends. The germline V gene encodes CDR1 DFQATT and CDR2 SNEGSKA (reference sequence). This CDR3 region has 11 residues. The CDR3 bases are TGCAGTGCTAGGGGTGTTGAAAAACTGTTTTTT. Translation gives CSARGVEKLFF.

This clone was observed a single time. This chain connects TRBV7-2 to TRBJ2-7; TRBD1 agrees at 12 bases. Trimming removed 5 bases from V and 7 bases from J; junction bases left unmatched: 9. The V gene's germline CDR1 is SGHTA and CDR2 FQGNSA. This CDR3 has 15 amino acids. The chain's CDR3 is CASSPRRDRGPEQYF. The CDR3 DNA sequence: TGTGCCAGCAGCCCTAGGAGGGACAGGGGGCCTGAGCAGTACTTC.

The rearrangement joins TRBV7-9 to TRBJ1-1; no firm D call. The germline V gene encodes CDR1 SEHNR and CDR2 FQNEAQ (reference sequence). The CDR3 is 13 residues long. Between the trimmed V and J ends, which lost 1 base and 4 bases, there was a span of 7 bases. CDR3 sequence reads: CASSLDSPTEAFF. CDR3 in DNA: TGTGCCAGCAGCTTAGACAGCCCCACTGAAGCTTTCTTT.

CDR3 DNA: TGTGCCAGCAGTTTAACCCCCCAGACAGGGGGGCGGGGGCAGTACTTC. Protein sequence: CASSLTPQTGGRGQYF. This chain connects TRBV28 to TRBJ2-7; 9 bases map to TRBD1. Germline CDR1 and CDR2: MDHEN and SYDVKM. This CDR3 has 16 residues. The J segment lost 9 bases and the V segment lost 2 bases, leaving 14 bases of the junction unmatched. Supplemented by reference TRBV28 and TRBJ2-7, the full variable domain reads DVKVTQSSRYLVKRTGEKVFLECVQDMDHENMFWYRQDPGLGLRLIYFSYDVKMKEKGDIPEGYSVSREKKERFSLILESASTNQTSMYLCASSLTPQTGGRGQYFGPGTRLTVT.

The chain has TRBV4-1 and TRBJ2-5; 7 bases align to TRBD1. In germline, CDR1 is MGHRA, CDR2 YSYEKL. The CDR3 consists of 15 residues. With 1 base clipped from V and 5 bases from J, the junction kept 7 bases outside the gene matches. CDR3 protein: CASSQVYRGKETQYF. CDR3 sequence (DNA): TGCGCCAGCAGCCAAGTCTACAGGGGCAAGGAGACCCAGTACTTC.

This CDR3 is CASSSSSGSWETQYF. The CDR3 DNA reads as TGTGCCAGCAGTTCGAGTAGCGGGAGCTGGGAGACCCAGTACTTC. V is TRBV27 and J is TRBJ2-5; 9 bases fit TRBD2. The CDR3 sequence is 15 residues long. The V and J ends lost 4 bases and 5 bases, in that order; junction bases with no gene match: 8. The germline CDR1 and CDR2 sequences are MNHEY and SMNVEV (reference sequence).

This clone was detected a few times. The V gene is TRBV20-1, the J gene TRBJ1-1; unclear D gene. The V end was cut by 1 base, the J end by 7 bases, with 7 bases between. The V gene's germline CDR1 is DFQATT and CDR2 SNEGSKA (reference sequence). This CDR3 is 11 amino acids long. CDR3 protein: CSARATVEAFF. CDR3 in DNA: TGCAGTGCTAGAGCTACAGTTGAAGCTTTCTTT.

Here the CDR3 reads CASRKWWGRESYEQYF. CDR3 DNA: TGTGCCAGCAGAAAATGGTGGGGCAGGGAATCCTACGAGCAGTACTTC. The chain employs TRBV28 and TRBJ2-5, with a weak D call TRBD1 (5 bases). TRBJ2-7 explains the end of the DNA better; the J call may be wrong. The V gene's germline CDR1 is MDHEN and CDR2 SYDVKM. This CDR3 has 16 amino acids.

This chain uses TRBV7-6 with TRBJ2-2; 12 bases align to TRBD2. Germline V lookup: CDR1 SGHVS, CDR2 FNYEAQ. Losses at the gene ends were 1 base for V and 1 base for J; bases not matched to a gene: 4. The CDR3 length is 18 residues. The CDR3 DNA reads TGTGCCAGCAGCTTAGGGCTAGCGGGAGGGCTGAACACCGGGGAGCTGTTTTTT. As protein: CASSLGLAGGLNTGELFF.